Each of the 4 T cell receptor beta chains below was sequenced from the same sample in a study of Ad26.COV2.S vaccination and SARS-CoV-2 variants. The treatment: 15 to 20 received Ad26.COV2.S at low or high dose, single or two shots; roughly 5 received placebo; per-sample allocation not given. Samples were taken on day 63 after the first vaccine or placebo injection. The data were produced by immunoSEQ multiplex PCR, yet TCRdb's version contains in-frame clones alone and is incomplete. The table lists some 290,000 clones, about 86% of them singletons. Sequences were derived from peripheral blood, sampled in a trial of Ad26.COV2.S vaccine versus placebo. Receptors were obtained from a person between 18 and 65 years old who received the Ad26.COV2.S COVID-19 vaccine or a placebo.

The J gene is TRBJ2-1, the V gene TRBV18, with D possibly TRBD1 on 6 matching bases. V lost 3 bases and J 8 bases, leaving 14 bases between the germline ends. CDR1 and CDR2 from the germline V gene are KGHSH and LQKENI. The CDR3 length is 14 residues. CDR3 DNA sequence: TGTGCCAGCTCACCCCCACAGGGTTCCTATGAGCAGTTCTTC. It encodes CASSPPQGSYEQFF.

The rearrangement joins TRBV7-9 to TRBJ1-2; D unresolved. V was shortened by 2 bases and J by 5 bases, with 12 bases between the two germline ends. The CDR3 is 14 amino acids. Germline CDR1 and CDR2: SEHNR and FQNEAQ (reference sequence). CDR3 sequence (DNA): TGTGCCAGCAGCTTAAGGGCCAGGAGATATGGCTACACCTTC. Translating gives CASSLRARRYGYTF.

V is TRBV15 and J is TRBJ2-7, with D possibly matching TRBD1 (5 bases). The CDR3 spans 14 residues. V dropped 5 bases and J dropped 2 bases, with 13 bases sitting between them. Germline V gene lookup returns CDR1 LNHNV and CDR2 YYDKDF (reference sequence). CDR3 region: CATSVELGPYEQYF. In nucleotides, the CDR3 is TGTGCCACCAGCGTAGAGCTGGGGCCCTACGAGCAGTACTTC.

The chain carries TRBV6-5 and TRBJ1-4, with D tentatively TRBD1 (6 bases). V shed 5 bases and J shed 7 bases, with 11 bases lying between them. Germline V lookup: CDR1 MNHEY, CDR2 SVGAGI. This CDR3 comprises 13 residues. The DNA for the CDR3 is TGTGCCAGCAGTATACAGGGCCGTGAAAAACTGTTTTTT. It encodes CASSIQGREKLFF.